Presented here are 20 T cell receptor beta chains from one specimen sequenced in a study of blood T cells in healthy people across ages. Together with a sample-barcoded 5' primer, a J-beta primer mix was included in a second PCR lasting about 7 to 12 cycles. Using its own MiXCR run on the 5' RACE reads, TCRdb lists one record per CDR3 protein. The sample includes some 1,500,000 distinct CDR3 sequences, 35% to 45% of them seen just once. Material for sequencing was blood. The receptors were sampled from a young woman in good health.

The CDR3 reads CASSPADRVTYEQYF. As DNA, the CDR3 is TGTGCCAGCAGCCCCGCGGACAGGGTAACCTACGAGCAGTACTTC. The V call is TRBV6-2 or TRBV6-3, the J call TRBJ2-7; TRBD1 matches 8 bases. The CDR3 runs 15 residues. V was clipped by 6 bases and J by 2 bases; unmatched bases: 9. Germline assignment: CDR1 MNHEY and CDR2 SVGEGT.

J is TRBJ2-2 and V is TRBV29-1; TRBD2 matches 14 bases. The V gene end was trimmed by 7 bases and the J gene end by 1 base; junction bases not matched to a gene: 5. This CDR3 region has 16 residues. The germline V gene encodes CDR1 SQVTM and CDR2 ANQGSEA. The CDR3 here is CSASGLAGVNTGELFF. The CDR3, as DNA: TGCAGCGCCTCGGGACTAGCGGGGGTGAACACCGGGGAGCTGTTTTTT.

The rearrangement uses TRBV7-9 and TRBJ2-5; the D is unclear. CDR1 SEHNR and CDR2 FQNEAQ come from the germline V gene (reference sequence). The CDR3 has 15 residues. With 3 bases removed from V and 7 bases from J, the gap between germline ends came to 18 bases. The CDR3 region is CASSFLRTPDSTQYF. In DNA, the CDR3 is TGTGCCAGCAGCTTTTTGAGAACACCAGACTCGACCCAGTACTTC.

There are a few counts of this clonotype. The chain has TRBV28 and TRBJ2-5; D gene ambiguous. CDR1 and CDR2 from the germline V gene are MDHEN and SYDVKM. The CDR3 length is 13 residues. With 6 bases removed from V and 5 bases from J, the gap between germline ends came to 13 bases. Written as DNA, the CDR3 is TGTGCCAGCAGCTATGTAGCTTCTGAGACCCAGTACTTC. The encoded protein is CASSYVASETQYF.

The chain combines TRBV7-3 with TRBJ2-2; a weak D match, TRBD2 (6 bases). Germline loops: CDR1 SGHTA, CDR2 FQGTGA. The germline V and J ends were trimmed by 6 bases and 7 bases, with 15 bases remaining between them. This CDR3 region has 14 residues. The CDR3 coding sequence is TGTGCCAGCAGTCATCTCTTGGAGGGCGGGGAGCTGTTTTTT. Translating gives CASSHLLEGGELFF.

This sequence joins TRBV29-1 and TRBJ2-7; TRBD2 aligns across 8 bases. The V segment lost 2 bases and the J segment 3 bases; nucleotides outside the gene matches: 6. Germline values: CDR1 SQVTM, CDR2 ANQGSEA. The CDR3 covers 14 residues. Here the CDR3 DNA reads TGCAGCGTTGAAAACCAGCGGGAGAGCTACGAGCAGTACTTC. This encodes CSVENQRESYEQYF.

The genes are TRBV4-3 and TRBJ2-7; D is ambiguous. Germline V gene lookup returns CDR1 LGHNA and CDR2 YSLEER. The CDR3 runs 16 residues. V lost 0 bases and J lost 0, with 12 bases in between. For the CDR3, the DNA is TGCGCCAGCAGCCAAGACTTTCCGTCTGGCTCCTACGAGCAGTACTTC. Encoded protein: CASSQDFPSGSYEQYF.

Of note for this clonotype: A junction end diverges from the germline sequence, so it may reflect a read error. The chain uses TRBV7-3 and TRBJ2-1, with D unresolved. CDR3 length: 14 amino acids. Per germline, CDR1 SGHTA and CDR2 FQGTGA. The CDR3 reads CASRFHNLWDEQFF. DNA of the CDR3: TGTGCCAGCCGCTTTCACAACTTATGGGATGAGCAGTTCTTC.

This clonotype was detected once. This sequence may be a read error, since a much larger clone differs from it by one base. CDR3 amino acids: CASSSARGIQETQYF. As DNA, the CDR3 is TGTGCCAGCAGCTCAGCCCGGGGGATACAAGAGACCCAGTACTTC. The chain joins TRBV7-2 to TRBJ2-5; the D gene is possibly TRBD2 (6 bases). Germline CDR1 SGHTA, CDR2 FQGNSA. The CDR3 runs to 15 residues. The ends were cut back, 4 bases at V and 2 bases at J, with 14 bases in the middle. Variable domain in full (rest from reference TRBV7-2 and TRBJ2-5): GAGVSQSPSNKVTEKGKDVELRCDPISGHTALYWYRQSLGQGLEFLIYFQGNSAPDKSGLPSDRFSAERTGGSVSTLTIQRTQQEDSAVYLCASSSARGIQETQYFGPGTRLLVL.

This clonotype was seen a few times. The chain has TRBV12-3 or TRBV12-4 and TRBJ1-5; the D is unclear. The CDR3 is 13 amino acids. The V end was cut by 7 bases, the J end by 4 bases, with 11 bases between. DNA for the CDR3: TGTGCCAGCAAACCGGGAGCAAATCAGCCCCAGCATTTT. Translated, it gives CASKPGANQPQHF.

This clonotype has at least ten counts. This rearrangement joins TRBV6-6 to TRBJ2-5; D remains unclear. Judging by the DNA end, TRBJ2-7 fits better; the J call may be wrong. Germline assignment: CDR1 MNHNY and CDR2 SVGAGI (reference sequence). This CDR3 spans 15 amino acids. The CDR3 region has the DNA TGTGCCAGCAGTTACAAGAGGTACTCAGGATTCGAGCAGTACTTC. This encodes CASSYKRYSGFEQYF.

V gene TRBV6-5 combines with J gene TRBJ1-5; a weak D match, TRBD1 (5 bases). Per the germline V gene, CDR1 is MNHEY and CDR2 is SVGAGI. Trimming took off 6 bases at V and 0 bases at J, with 15 bases between the two ends. The CDR3 extends over 16 amino acids. The CDR3 here is CASRPTPGDSNQPQHF. The CDR3 DNA reads TGTGCCAGCAGACCTACCCCGGGGGATAGCAATCAGCCCCAGCATTTT.

The CDR3 sequence: CASSTRLFSGANVLTF. CDR3 bases: TGCGCCAGCAGCACGAGACTGTTCTCTGGGGCCAACGTCCTGACTTTC. The V and J genes are TRBV5-1 and TRBJ2-6; D call uncertain. V dropped 4 bases and J dropped 0 bases, with 11 bases sitting between them. The CDR3 totals 16 residues. Germline V gives CDR1 SGHRS, CDR2 YFSETQ.

The chain recombines TRBV14 with TRBJ2-3; no clear D. V lost 4 bases, J lost 6 bases, and 11 bases lay in between. Per the germline V gene, CDR1 is SGHDN and CDR2 is FVKESK. The CDR3 consists of 13 residues. The CDR3 DNA follows: TGTGCCAGCAGCCCGACCTGGATCGATACGCAGTATTTT. This gives the protein CASSPTWIDTQYF. Together with reference TRBV14 and TRBJ2-3, the CDR3 gives the full variable domain: EAGVTQFPSHSVIEKGQTVTLRCDPISGHDNLYWYRRVMGKEIKFLLHFVKESKQDESGMPNNRFLAERTGGTYSTLKVQPAELEDSGVYFCASSPTWIDTQYFGPGTRLTVL.

This clonotype has more than one count but fewer than ten. CDR3 nucleotide sequence: TGTGCCAGCAGTGAAGTTGGGACAGGGAAGTCCCAGTACTTC. Its protein product is CASSEVGTGKSQYF. The chain couples TRBV25-1 to TRBJ2-5; 9 bases are shared with TRBD1. The length of the CDR3 is 14 residues. Trimming took 2 bases from V and 9 from J; bases not matched to a gene: 7. From germline, CDR1 is MGHDK and CDR2 SYGVNS.

This clonotype has a handful of counts. V is TRBV20-1 and J is TRBJ1-2; 11 nucleotides line up with TRBD1. With 6 bases clipped from V and 4 bases from J, the junction kept 4 bases outside the gene matches. The CDR3 totals 13 residues. Germline CDR1 is DFQATT and CDR2 is SNEGSKA (reference sequence). The DNA of the CDR3 is TGCAGTGCAAGGACAGGGGGCGTCTATGGCTACACCTTC. This codes for CSARTGGVYGYTF.

The V and J genes are TRBV2 and TRBJ2-4, with D perhaps matching TRBD1 or TRBD2 (5 bases each). Judging by the DNA end, TRBJ2-7 fits better; the J call may be wrong. CDR3 length: 16 residues. Per germline, CDR1 SNHLY and CDR2 FYNNEI. As DNA, the CDR3 is TGTGCCAGCAGTCGAACCGGGACGAGCTGGGGCTACGAGCAGTACTTC. This codes for CASSRTGTSWGYEQYF.

The V and J genes are TRBV29-1 and TRBJ2-1; 9 bases agree with TRBD1. The germline V gene has CDR1 SQVTM and CDR2 ANQGSEA. This CDR3 contains 13 residues. In DNA form, the CDR3 reads TGCAACGCAGGGACAGGGCCATACAATGAGCAGTTCTTC. It encodes CNAGTGPYNEQFF.

V and J are TRBV4-1 and TRBJ1-2; D gene uncertain. V was trimmed by 5 bases and J by 7 bases, leaving 20 bases between them. CDR1 MGHRA and CDR2 YSYEKL come from the germline V gene. This CDR3 has 15 residues. CDR3 sequence: CASSSYLDSGCGYTF. The DNA for the CDR3 is TGCGCCAGCAGCTCGTATCTCGACTCAGGCTGTGGCTACACCTTC.

The chain joins TRBV12-3 or TRBV12-4 to TRBJ2-2, with a weak D call TRBD2 (7 bases). V dropped 2 bases and J dropped 3 bases, with 10 bases sitting between them. The CDR3 has 15 residues. The CDR3 spells CASSLRGAYTGELFF. DNA of the CDR3: TGTGCCAGCAGTTTACGGGGGGCGTACACCGGGGAGCTGTTTTTT.